Listed here are 30 T cell receptor beta chains from one sample, sequenced in a study of blood T cell repertoires in COVID-19. Profiled with immunoSEQ multiplex PCR; TCRdb holds only in-frame clones, not every one. The table lists roughly 250,000 clones, about three quarters of them singletons. The source material was peripheral blood. Every receptor here comes from an elderly woman with acute or convalescent COVID-19.

This clone was recorded at least ten times. The gene calls are TRBV5-1 and TRBJ2-3, with 9 positions matching TRBD1. The CDR3 totals 16 residues. After removal of 6 bases from V and 4 bases from J, the junction contained 12 bases not matched to a gene. CDR1 is SGHRS and CDR2 is YFSETQ in the germline V gene. This CDR3 reads CASTVGPGQGADTQYF. CDR3 bases: TGCGCCAGCACCGTCGGACCGGGACAGGGAGCAGATACGCAGTATTTT.

This clone appeared a few times. In DNA, the CDR3 is TGTGCCAGCAGCTTTAGCGGGGGGGCCGGGGAGACCCAGTACTTC. Its translation: CASSFSGGAGETQYF. The chain joins TRBV7-9 to TRBJ2-5; 11 bases agree with TRBD2. Germline V gene sequence: CDR1 SEHNR, CDR2 FQNEAQ (reference sequence). The CDR3 spans 15 residues. The J segment lost 5 bases and the V segment lost 3 bases, leaving 5 bases of the junction unmatched. Drawing the rest from reference TRBV7-9 and TRBJ2-5, the complete variable domain is DTGVSQNPRHKITKRGQNVTFRCDPISEHNRLYWYRQTLGQGPEFLTYFQNEAQLEKSRLLSDRFSAERPKGSFSTLEIQRTEQGDSAMYLCASSFSGGAGETQYFGPGTRLLVL.

The CDR3 nucleotides read TGTGCCAGCAGCTTAGACAGGGGGCTGTTCGGAAACACCATATATTTT. This gives the protein CASSLDRGLFGNTIYF. The chain couples TRBV7-9 to TRBJ1-3; 9 bases are a match to TRBD1. This CDR3 has 16 amino acids. From germline, CDR1 is SEHNR and CDR2 FQNEAQ (reference sequence). V was clipped by 1 base and J by 4 bases; unmatched bases: 5.

The V and J genes are TRBV3-1 (or the pseudogene TRBV3-2) and TRBJ1-2; tentatively, D is TRBD1 (5 bases). V lost 1 base to trimming and J lost 5 bases, with 11 bases between them. CDR1 is LGHDT, CDR2 YNNKEL, per germline (reference sequence). The CDR3 totals 14 residues. Here the CDR3 DNA reads TGTGCCAGCAGCCAAGGCTTGGACAATTATGGCTACACCTTC. Translation: CASSQGLDNYGYTF.

The chain has TRBV18 and TRBJ2-7; the D gene is possibly TRBD2 (7 bases). There are 14 residues in the CDR3. CDR1 and CDR2 (germline): KGHSH, LQKENI. Trimming took 5 bases from V and 2 from J, leaving 13 bases between them. CDR3 sequence (DNA): TGTGCCAGCTCAAGGGGGGGATTGGCCTACGAGCAGTACTTC. This encodes CASSRGGLAYEQYF.

The gene calls are TRBV3-1 (or the pseudogene TRBV3-2) and TRBJ2-3; TRBD2 matches at 12 bases. Germline V gene sequence: CDR1 LGHDT, CDR2 YNNKEL (reference sequence). The CDR3 is 17 amino acids. After removal of 3 bases from V and 3 bases from J, the junction contained 7 bases not matched to a gene. CDR3 residues: CASSHRASGRGTDTQYF. The CDR3 nucleotides read TGTGCCAGCAGCCATCGGGCTAGCGGGAGGGGGACAGATACGCAGTATTTT.

The V call is TRBV4-3, the J call TRBJ2-7, with D possibly matching TRBD2 (5 bases). The CDR3 extends over 15 amino acids. Trimming removed 0 bases from V and 2 bases from J, with 11 bases in between. CDR1 LGHNA and CDR2 YSLEER come from the germline V gene. The CDR3 bases are TGCGCCAGCAGCCAAGACACTAGTTTAGCCTACGAGCAGTACTTC. Its translation is CASSQDTSLAYEQYF.

The chain couples TRBV5-4 to TRBJ1-5; TRBD1 matches 10 bases. This CDR3 spans 15 amino acids. Unmatched junction bases numbered 5, after V lost 4 bases and J lost 4 bases. Per germline, CDR1 SGHNT and CDR2 YYREEE (reference sequence). In DNA, the CDR3 is TGTGCCAGCAGCGCGGGGACAGGGGTAAATCAGCCCCAGCATTTT. Encoded protein: CASSAGTGVNQPQHF.

The chain couples TRBV7-8 to TRBJ1-2; the match to TRBD1 covers 7 bases. With 4 bases clipped from V and 5 bases from J, the junction kept 10 bases outside the gene matches. CDR3 length equals 15 residues. Germline V gene data show CDR1 as SGHVS and CDR2 as FQNEAQ. The CDR3 coding sequence is TGTGCCAGCAGCTCCTCCGGGACAGATAAATATGGCTACACCTTC. This translates into CASSSSGTDKYGYTF.

The chain is built from TRBV2 and TRBJ2-1, with D possibly TRBD2 on 5 matching bases. The germline V and J ends were trimmed by 4 bases and 7 bases, with 11 bases remaining between them. CDR1 SNHLY and CDR2 FYNNEI come from the germline V gene. The CDR3 extends over 13 amino acids. The CDR3 spells CASSVTGTNEQFF. CDR3 nucleotides: TGTGCCAGCAGTGTGACGGGAACTAATGAGCAGTTCTTC.

CDR3 in amino acids: CASSLGGLEQYF. The CDR3 DNA reads as TGTGCCAGCAGTTTGGGGGGGCTCGAGCAGTACTTC. This chain connects TRBV12-3 or TRBV12-4 to TRBJ2-7, with D possibly being TRBD2 (7 bases). There are 12 residues in the CDR3. Trimming left V 3 bases short and J 6 bases short, with 9 bases between.

This rearrangement joins TRBV11-2 to TRBJ1-1; a weak D match, TRBD1 (6 bases). Trimming removed 0 bases from V and 0 bases from J, with 20 bases in between. The CDR3 has 19 amino acids. The germline V gene has CDR1 SGHAT and CDR2 FQNNGV. The CDR3 bases are TGTGCCAGCAGCTTAGACATTACTGCTTTGGGACACATGAACACTGAAGCTTTCTTT. Translated: CASSLDITALGHMNTEAFF.

The chain employs TRBV11-2 and TRBJ2-2, with a possible D match to TRBD1 (6 bases). This CDR3 region has 15 residues. Germline CDR1 SGHAT, CDR2 FQNNGV. Trimming removed 6 bases at V and 1 base at J, with 12 bases between. DNA of the CDR3: TGTGCCAGCAGACAGACAGGTGTGAACACCGGGGAGCTGTTTTTT. Translated: CASRQTGVNTGELFF.

The CDR3 here is CAWEGQGAETQYF. In DNA form, the CDR3 reads TGTGCCTGGGAGGGACAGGGGGCGGAGACCCAGTACTTC. The chain combines TRBV30 with TRBJ2-5; the match to TRBD1 covers 12 bases. The CDR3 consists of 13 residues. V shed 5 bases and J 5 bases; nucleotides not matched to a gene: 3. The germline gives CDR1 GTSNPN, CDR2 SVGIG (reference sequence).

The gene calls are TRBV11-2 and TRBJ2-1; weak D call: TRBD2 (6 bases). Per germline, CDR1 SGHAT and CDR2 FQNNGV. This CDR3 spans 14 amino acids. V shed 2 bases and J shed 8 bases, with 13 bases lying between them. CDR3 loop: CASSLLARADEQFF. Written as DNA, the CDR3 is TGTGCCAGCAGCTTACTAGCGAGGGCGGATGAGCAGTTCTTC. The entire variable domain, with the rest obtained from reference TRBV11-2 and TRBJ2-1, is as follows: EAGVAQSPRYKIIEKRQSVAFWCNPISGHATLYWYQQILGQGPKLLIQFQNNGVVDDSQLPKDRFSAERLKGVDSTLKIQPAKLEDSAVYLCASSLLARADEQFFGPGTRLTVL.

This clone was seen just once. V gene TRBV20-1 combines with J gene TRBJ2-7; D is uncertain. V lost 5 bases and J 7 bases, leaving 12 bases between the germline ends. The CDR3 sequence is 11 residues long. The germline V gene encodes CDR1 DFQATT and CDR2 SNEGSKA (reference sequence). The CDR3 protein is CSASSRGEQYF. The CDR3 nucleotides are TGCAGTGCTTCTAGTAGAGGAGAGCAGTACTTC.

The genes are TRBV5-1 and TRBJ2-2; the match to TRBD2 covers 10 bases. V shed 2 bases, J shed 5 bases, and the junction held 3 bases outside the gene matches. The CDR3 is 15 residues long. CDR1 SGHRS and CDR2 YFSETQ come from the germline V gene. CDR3 bases: TGCGCCAGCAGCTTAGCGGGAGGGAGGACCGGGGAGCTGTTTTTT. Its translation is CASSLAGGRTGELFF. Using reference TRBV5-1 and TRBJ2-2 for the parts outside the CDR3, the full variable domain is KAGVTQTPRYLIKTRGQQVTLSCSPISGHRSVSWYQQTPGQGLQFLFEYFSETQRNKGNFPGRFSGRQFSNSRSEMNVSTLELGDSALYLCASSLAGGRTGELFFGEGSRLTVL.

The genes are TRBV7-2 and TRBJ2-3, with D maybe TRBD1 (5 bases). The CDR3 runs 14 residues. The V end lost 5 bases, the J end lost 2 bases, and 11 bases lay between the germline ends. In germline, CDR1 is SGHTA, CDR2 FQGNSA. The CDR3 protein is CASSLRQNTDTQYF. Written as DNA, the CDR3 is TGTGCCAGCAGCCTCAGACAGAACACAGATACGCAGTATTTT. Looking up the rest from reference TRBV7-2 and TRBJ2-3 gives the full variable domain: GAGVSQSPSNKVTEKGKDVELRCDPISGHTALYWYRQSLGQGLEFLIYFQGNSAPDKSGLPSDRFSAERTGGSVSTLTIQRTQQEDSAVYLCASSLRQNTDTQYFGPGTRLTVL.

The rearrangement uses TRBV5-4 and TRBJ2-3, with TRBD1 identical over 11 bases. The CDR3 covers 17 residues. With V trimmed by 0 bases and J by 0 bases, 3 bases remained unmatched. Germline-derived CDR1 and CDR2 are SGHNT and YYREEE (reference sequence). The CDR3 protein is CASSLGTGGGSTDTQYF. DNA for the CDR3: TGTGCCAGCAGCTTGGGGACAGGGGGCGGTAGCACAGATACGCAGTATTTT.

This clone was found once. The chain employs TRBV6-6 and TRBJ2-5, with D possibly TRBD1 on 6 matching bases. Trimming stripped 6 bases from V and 5 bases from J, with 13 bases between. This CDR3 has 13 amino acids. Germline loops: CDR1 MNHNY, CDR2 SVGAGI (reference sequence). In DNA, the CDR3 is TGTGCCAGCAGCCCGGGACAACTTGAGACCCAGTACTTC. Its translation is CASSPGQLETQYF.

The chain uses TRBV6-5 and TRBJ1-3, with D perhaps matching TRBD1 (6 bases). Trimming shortened V by 5 bases and J by 11 bases, and 13 bases separated the two germline ends. CDR3 length: 12 amino acids. CDR1 is MNHEY and CDR2 is SVGAGI in the germline V gene. CDR3 nucleotides: TGTGCCAGCAGTAACCCAGGGGTCCCCATATATTTT. This sequence encodes CASSNPGVPIYF.

This clone was seen more than once but under ten times. The V call is TRBV7-2, the J call TRBJ1-2; no firm D call. Trimming shortened V by 3 bases and J by 4 bases, and 12 bases separated the two germline ends. Per germline, CDR1 SGHTA and CDR2 FQGNSA. The CDR3 is 14 residues long. The CDR3 reads CASSFVDTTYGYTF. The CDR3 nucleotides read TGTGCCAGCAGCTTCGTCGACACAACCTATGGCTACACCTTC.

V is TRBV18 and J is TRBJ1-2, with D possibly being TRBD1 (6 bases). Germline lookup yields CDR1 KGHSH and CDR2 LQKENI. V lost 0 bases, J lost 4 bases, and 12 bases lay in between. The CDR3 is made up of 15 amino acids. The CDR3 reads CASSPPGQRGYGYTF. CDR3 bases: TGTGCCAGCTCACCACCGGGACAACGGGGCTATGGCTACACCTTC.

The V call is TRBV11-2, the J call TRBJ1-2; 9 bases agree with TRBD1. With 1 base clipped from V and 8 bases from J, the junction kept 8 bases outside the gene matches. CDR3 length: 15 residues. Germline V gene sequence: CDR1 SGHAT, CDR2 FQNNGV. The CDR3 sequence is CASSLAVGQGGGYTF. In DNA, the CDR3 is TGTGCCAGCAGCTTAGCCGTGGGACAGGGTGGAGGCTACACCTTC.

This clone was detected only a few times. This chain links TRBV19 with TRBJ1-4, with a tentative D call TRBD1 (6 bases). Germline V gene data show CDR1 as LNHDA and CDR2 as SQIVND (reference sequence). V was pared by 3 bases and J by 7 bases, with 9 bases between. The CDR3 is made up of 13 amino acids. The CDR3 DNA is TGTGCCAGTAGTATTAACAGGGCTGAAAAACTGTTTTTT. Its protein is CASSINRAEKLFF. The full variable domain, its missing parts supplied by reference TRBV19 and TRBJ1-4, is DGGITQSPKYLFRKEGQNVTLSCEQNLNHDAMYWYRQDPGQGLRLIYYSQIVNDFQKGDIAEGYSVSREKKESFPLTVTSAQKNPTAFYLCASSINRAEKLFFGSGTQLSVL.

The chain has TRBV5-5 and TRBJ2-5; TRBD1 aligns across 9 bases. The CDR3 runs 16 residues. Looked up from germline, CDR1 is SGHKS and CDR2 is YYEKEE (reference sequence). With V trimmed by 4 bases and J by 6 bases, 13 bases remained unmatched. The CDR3 reads CASSQSSGQGRQTQYF. The CDR3 nucleotides read TGTGCCAGCAGCCAGTCTTCGGGACAGGGCCGACAGACCCAGTACTTC.

The CDR3 region has the DNA TGTGCCAGCAGCCTCTTAGCCTCTAGCTCCTACGAGCAGTACTTC. Encoded protein: CASSLLASSSYEQYF. The chain links TRBV2 to TRBJ2-7; D is uncertain. The CDR3 contains 15 residues. Germline V gene lookup returns CDR1 SNHLY and CDR2 FYNNEI. The germline V and J ends were trimmed by 6 bases and 0 bases, with 15 bases remaining between them.

The gene calls are TRBV25-1 and TRBJ1-2; 8 bases line up with TRBD1. Germline CDR1 reads MGHDK; CDR2 reads SYGVNS. CDR3 size: 14 residues. Trimming removed 3 bases from V and 8 bases from J; junction bases left unmatched: 8. CDR3 bases: TGTGCCAGCAGTGACCCGACAGGGGAGGAGGGCTACACCTTC. This encodes CASSDPTGEEGYTF.

V and J are TRBV6-5 and TRBJ1-1; D not certain. Germline CDR1 and CDR2: MNHEY and SVGAGI. Trimming removed 8 bases at V and 1 base at J, with 11 bases between. CDR3 size: 13 residues. This CDR3 reads CASRLARNTEAFF. In DNA form, the CDR3 reads TGTGCCAGCCGTCTGGCCCGGAACACTGAAGCTTTCTTT.

The chain joins TRBV10-2 to TRBJ1-4; the match to TRBD1 covers 7 bases. The germline V gene has CDR1 WSHSY and CDR2 SAAADI. The CDR3 is 13 residues long. The junction had 3 bases not matched to a gene; V was cut back by 4 bases and J by 7 bases. CDR3: CASSGAGGEKLFF. The DNA of the CDR3 is TGCGCCAGCAGTGGGGCAGGGGGTGAAAAACTGTTTTTT.